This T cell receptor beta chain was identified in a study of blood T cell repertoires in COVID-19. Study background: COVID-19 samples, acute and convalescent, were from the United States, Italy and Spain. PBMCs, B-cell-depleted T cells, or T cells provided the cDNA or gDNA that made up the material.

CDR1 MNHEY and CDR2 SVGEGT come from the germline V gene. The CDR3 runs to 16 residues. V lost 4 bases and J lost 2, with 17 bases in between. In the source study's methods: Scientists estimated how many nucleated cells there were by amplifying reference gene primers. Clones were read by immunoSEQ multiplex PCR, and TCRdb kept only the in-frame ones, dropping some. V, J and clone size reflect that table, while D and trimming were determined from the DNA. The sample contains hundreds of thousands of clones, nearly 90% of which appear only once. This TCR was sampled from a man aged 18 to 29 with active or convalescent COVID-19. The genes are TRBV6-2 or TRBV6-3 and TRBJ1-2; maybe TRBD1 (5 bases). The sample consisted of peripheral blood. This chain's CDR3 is CASSSWGGTENYGYTF. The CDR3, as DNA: TGTGCCAGCAGTTCCTGGGGCGGGACGGAGAACTATGGCTACACCTTC.